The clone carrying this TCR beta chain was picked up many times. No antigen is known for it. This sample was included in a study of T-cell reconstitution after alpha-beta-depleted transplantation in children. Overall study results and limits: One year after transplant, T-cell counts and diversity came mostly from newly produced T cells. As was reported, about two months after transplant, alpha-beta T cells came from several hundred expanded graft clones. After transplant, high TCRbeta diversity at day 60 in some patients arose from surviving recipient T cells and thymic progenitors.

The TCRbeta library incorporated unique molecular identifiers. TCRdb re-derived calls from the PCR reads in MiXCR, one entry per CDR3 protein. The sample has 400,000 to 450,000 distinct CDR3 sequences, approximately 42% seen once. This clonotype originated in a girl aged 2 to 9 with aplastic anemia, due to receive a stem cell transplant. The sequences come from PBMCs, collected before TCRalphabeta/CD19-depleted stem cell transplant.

The CDR3 nucleotides are TGCAGTGCCCCCCCGGGACAGGCTCAAGAGACCCAGTACTTC. Its protein is CSAPPGQAQETQYF. The gene calls are TRBV20-1 and TRBJ2-5, with 8 bases aligning to TRBD1. CDR3 size: 14 residues. Losses at the gene ends were 6 bases for V and 2 bases for J; bases not matched to a gene: 8. Germline lookup yields CDR1 DFQATT and CDR2 SNEGSKA (reference sequence).